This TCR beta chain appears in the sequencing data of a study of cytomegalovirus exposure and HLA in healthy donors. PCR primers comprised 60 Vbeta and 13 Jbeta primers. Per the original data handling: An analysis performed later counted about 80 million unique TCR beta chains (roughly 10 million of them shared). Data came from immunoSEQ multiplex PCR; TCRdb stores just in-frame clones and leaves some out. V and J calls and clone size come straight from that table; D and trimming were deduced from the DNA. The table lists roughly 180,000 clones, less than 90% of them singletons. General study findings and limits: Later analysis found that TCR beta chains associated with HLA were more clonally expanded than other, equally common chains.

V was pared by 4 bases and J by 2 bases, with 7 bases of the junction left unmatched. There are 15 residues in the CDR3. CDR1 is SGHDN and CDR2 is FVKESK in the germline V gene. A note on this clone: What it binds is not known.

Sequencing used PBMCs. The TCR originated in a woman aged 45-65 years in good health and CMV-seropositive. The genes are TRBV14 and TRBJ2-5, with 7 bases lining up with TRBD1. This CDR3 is CASSPMTGWQETQYF. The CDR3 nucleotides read TGTGCCAGCAGCCCGATGACAGGGTGGCAAGAGACCCAGTACTTC.